Below, 9 T cell receptor beta chains from the same sample are listed, as sequenced in a study of blood T cells in healthy people across ages. The authors ran a second PCR of roughly 6 to 11 cycles using a sample-barcoded 5' primer and a J-beta primer mix. One entry per CDR3 protein, called by TCRdb with MiXCR from the 5' RACE reads. The sample has hundreds of thousands of distinct CDR3 sequences; about 42% are singletons. Sequences were obtained from blood. The source of these receptors is a man aged 55-75 years in good health.

This clonotype was counted a few times. The rearrangement links TRBV3-1 to TRBJ1-2, with a tentative D call TRBD1 (5 bases). This CDR3 contains 16 residues. Per the germline V gene, CDR1 is LGHDT and CDR2 is YNNKEL (reference sequence). V was pared by 1 base and J by 3 bases, with 15 bases between. CDR3 sequence (DNA): TGTGCCAGCAGCCAAGGGAGTGGCGGGACGGACTATGGCTACACCTTC. Its protein is CASSQGSGGTDYGYTF. Using reference TRBV3-1 and TRBJ1-2 for the parts outside the CDR3, the full variable domain is DTAVSQTPKYLVTQMGNDKSIKCEQNLGHDTMYWYKQDSKKFLKIMFSYNNKELIINETVPNRFSPKSPDKAHLNLHINSLELGDSAVYFCASSQGSGGTDYGYTFGSGTRLTVV.

The chain recombines TRBV7-9 with TRBJ2-7, with 7 bases aligning to TRBD2. Germline assignment: CDR1 SEHNR and CDR2 FQNEAQ (reference sequence). Losses at the gene ends were 4 bases for V and 0 bases for J; bases not matched to a gene: 3. There are 14 residues in the CDR3. The CDR3 region is CASSSSGHSYEQYF. In DNA, the CDR3 is TGTGCCAGCAGCTCTAGCGGCCACTCCTACGAGCAGTACTTC.

This chain links TRBV6-5 with TRBJ2-7; 9 nucleotides line up with TRBD1. The CDR3 is 18 residues long. Germline V CDR1 and CDR2: MNHEY, SVGAGI. The V gene end was trimmed by 0 bases and the J gene end by 3 bases; junction bases not matched to a gene: 12. CDR3: CASSYSYPTGGLNYEQYF. CDR3 in DNA: TGTGCCAGCAGTTACTCGTATCCCACAGGGGGCCTTAACTACGAGCAGTACTTC.

This chain connects TRBV7-2 to TRBJ2-7; 8 nucleotides match TRBD1. Looked up from germline, CDR1 is SGHTA and CDR2 is FQGNSA. The CDR3 loop spans 15 amino acids. V trimming: 2 bases; J trimming: 7 bases; junction bases outside the gene matches: 10. The CDR3 protein is CASSLQGQVQVEQYF. CDR3 bases: TGTGCCAGCAGCTTACAGGGACAGGTCCAGGTGGAGCAGTACTTC.

This clonotype was seen more than once but under ten times. This chain connects TRBV4-3 to TRBJ2-5, with D perhaps matching TRBD1 or TRBD2 (5 bases each). The ends were cut back, 0 bases at V and 5 bases at J, with 13 bases in the middle. The length of the CDR3 is 15 residues. Germline loops: CDR1 LGHNA, CDR2 YSLEER. The CDR3, as DNA: TGCGCCAGCAGCCAAGATCTTGGGGGTTATGAGACCCAGTACTTC. Protein product: CASSQDLGGYETQYF.

The chain carries TRBV20-1 and TRBJ1-5; no firm D call. Trimming cost V 3 bases and J 5 bases, with 11 bases left between them. CDR1 and CDR2 from the germline V gene are DFQATT and SNEGSKA (reference sequence). This CDR3 has 13 amino acids. The CDR3 DNA reads as TGCAGTGCTAGCCCCGTCTGGGATCAGCCCCAGCATTTT. Its protein is CSASPVWDQPQHF.

This clonotype was found a few times. This sequence joins TRBV24-1 and TRBJ1-4; D possibly corresponds to TRBD1 (5 bases). The germline V gene has CDR1 KGHDR and CDR2 SFDVKD. The CDR3 length is 14 residues. Trimming removed 10 bases at V and 5 bases at J, with 16 bases between. The CDR3 DNA reads as TGTGCCACACGCCGGGGGACGGACAATGAAAAACTGTTTTTT. This codes for CATRRGTDNEKLFF.

In this sample, this clonotype turned up many times. The chain employs TRBV4-1 and TRBJ2-7; no reliable D call. The V gene's germline CDR1 is MGHRA and CDR2 YSYEKL. This CDR3 region has 15 residues. Trimming removed 3 bases from V and 2 bases from J, with 14 bases in between. The CDR3 sequence: CASSQETAAPYEQYF. CDR3 sequence (DNA): TGCGCCAGCAGCCAGGAGACCGCGGCCCCCTACGAGCAGTACTTC.

The chain joins TRBV5-6 to TRBJ2-7; D call uncertain. Trimming removed 4 bases at V and 0 bases at J, with 20 bases between. This CDR3 spans 17 amino acids. In germline, CDR1 is SGHDT, CDR2 YYEEEE. The CDR3, as DNA: TGTGCCAGCAGCCCACCTACTCCCGGCTCCAGCTCCTACGAGCAGTACTTC. The encoded protein is CASSPPTPGSSSYEQYF.